The T cell receptor (beta chain) described here comes from a study of long-term antiretroviral therapy in people with HIV. CDR3 size: 14 residues. V lost 2 bases and J 4 bases, leaving 11 bases between the germline ends. The germline CDR1 and CDR2 sequences are SGHAT and FQNNGV. This clone has just a few counts. The authors ran the immunoSEQ assay, v3.0, at survey level. TCRdb keeps only in-frame clones here, not all; method: immunoSEQ multiplex PCR. The sample holds 28,000 or so clones; around 80% are singletons and the top ten take 9.3%. This clonotype originated in a man younger than 35 with HIV. The chain carries TRBV11-2 and TRBJ1-2; D is unclear. Sequencing was performed on unsorted PBMCs, taken 1.5 years before starting antiretroviral therapy. CDR3 protein: CASSLSRHFYGYTF. Written as DNA, the CDR3 is TGTGCCAGCAGCTTATCTCGCCACTTCTATGGCTACACCTTC.